This T cell receptor beta chain was recorded in a study of blood T cell repertoires in COVID-19. About the study: T cells, B-cell-depleted T cells, or PBMCs provided the cDNA or gDNA that served as material.

Residents of 20 to 25 US areas, aged about 18 to 100 years, made up the participants. Cohort placement rested on clinical history that participants reported themselves. Per the original data handling: Amplification of reference gene primers provided the estimated nucleated cell counts. Clones were read by immunoSEQ multiplex PCR, and TCRdb kept only the in-frame ones, dropping some. V, J and clone size are taken as reported in that table, and D and trimming were inferred from the DNA itself. The table has 320,000 or so clones, roughly 87% seen once. The specimen was PBMCs or T cells enriched from blood (not recorded which). This receptor was identified in a woman in her twenties or thirties who had recovered from COVID-19.

The CDR3 region has the DNA TGTGCCAGCAGCCAAGGAGCTCGGAGCTCAGGGGTCTGGAGAGAGCAGTACTTC. Amino acids: CASSQGARSSGVWREQYF. The V gene is TRBV14, the J gene TRBJ2-7; TRBD1 might be the D (6 bases). CDR3 size: 18 residues. Germline V CDR1 and CDR2: SGHDN, FVKESK. With 1 base removed from V and 7 bases from J, the gap between germline ends came to 26 bases.